Listed below are T cell receptor beta chains from one sample, sequenced in a study of cytomegalovirus exposure and HLA in healthy donors. Using immunoSEQ multiplex PCR, the repertoire was profiled, and TCRdb retains in-frame clones only, with some absent. The table records under 300,000 clones, roughly 89% of them present only once. Sequenced sample: PBMCs. All receptors derive from a man aged 35 to 55 in good health and CMV-seropositive. CDR3s include the opening cysteine and the closing phenylalanine or tryptophan. D genes are given only for firm matches. Clone size, where shown, is once, few, many, or a class for clones that have expanded.

>12|.|.|TRBV10-3|TRBJ1-6
TGTGCCATCAGGGCACAGAATTCACCCCTCCACTTT
CAIRAQNSPLHF
>15|once|.|TRBV14|TRBJ2-1
TGTGCCAGCAGCCACCAGGGGAGCTCCTACAATGAGCAGTTCTTC
CASSHQGSSYNEQFF
>15|.|.|TRBV27|TRBJ2-7
TGTGCCAGCAGTTTATCGGGTAGCGCCTTGGGCGAGCAGTACTTC
CASSLSGSALGEQYF
>15|.|TRBD2|TRBV4-2|TRBJ2-2
TGTGCCAGCAGCCAAGATTACGGGGGGAGCGGGGAGCTGTTTTTT
CASSQDYGGSGELFF
>16|.|.|TRBV7-9|TRBJ2-2
TGTTCCAGCAGCCCCCCGACAGTAGTAATCACCGGGGAGCTGTTTTTT
CSSSPPTVVITGELFF
>13|.|.|TRBV10-3|TRBJ1-6
TGTGCCGCACGACAGCACTTGGATTCACCCCTCCACTTT
CAARQHLDSPLHF
>14|.|.|TRBV28|TRBJ1-2
TGTGCCAGCAGCGACGGGGGAGGGAACTATGGCTACACCTTC
CASSDGGGNYGYTF
>14|.|TRBD2|TRBV29-1|TRBJ2-1
TGCAGCGTTGACCTCGGGAGGCAATACAATGAGCAGTTCTTC
CSVDLGRQYNEQFF
>16|.|.|TRBV25-1|TRBJ1-2
TGTGCCAGCAGTGAATCGAGAGGGGGTTCTTACTATGGCTACACCTTC
CASSESRGGSYYGYTF
>14|.|TRBD1|TRBV5-1|TRBJ2-5
TGCGCCAGCAGTCCGACAGGGGCGCAAGAGACCCAGTACTTC
CASSPTGAQETQYF
>17|.|.|TRBV4-2|TRBJ2-1
TGTGCCAGCAGCCAAGGGCTCACAGTGAGCTCCTACAATGAGCAGTTCTTC
CASSQGLTVSSYNEQFF
>12|.|.|TRBV30|TRBJ2-1
TGTGCCTGGGATACAGGTATCAATGAGCAGTTCTTC
CAWDTGINEQFF
>15|.|TRBD1|TRBV5-6|TRBJ2-2
TGTGCCAGCAGCTGGCCCGGGACAGGGACCGGGGAGCTGTTTTTT
CASSWPGTGTGELFF
>16|.|.|TRBV27|TRBJ1-1
TGTGCCAGCAGCCCTGACAGGTTGCGAGAGGGAACTGAAGCTTTCTTT
CASSPDRLREGTEAFF
>12|.|.|TRBV6-1|TRBJ1-1
TGTGCCAGCAGCCAGGGGATCACTGAAGCTTTCTTT
CASSQGITEAFF
>19|.|TRBD2|TRBV5-1|TRBJ2-3
TGCGCCAGCAGCTTGGTAGTTAGCGGGAGGGCCAAAGGCACAGATACGCAGTATTTT
CASSLVVSGRAKGTDTQYF
>15|.|TRBD1|TRBV19|TRBJ1-2
TGTGCCAGTTCCGCCGGGACAGGGGGTTTCAGAGGCTACACCTTC
CASSAGTGGFRGYTF
>14|.|TRBD2|TRBV11-1|TRBJ2-1
TGTGCCAGCAGCCATAGGACTAGCGGCAATGAGCAGTTCTTC
CASSHRTSGNEQFF
>18|.|TRBD2|TRBV28|TRBJ2-3
TGTGCCAGCAGTTTAGGGGGGACTAGCGGGCCGATCACAGATACGCAGTATTTT
CASSLGGTSGPITDTQYF
>15|.|.|TRBV7-8|TRBJ1-5
TGTGCCAGCAGCTTAGCGACGGGGAGCAATCAGCCCCAGCATTTT
CASSLATGSNQPQHF
>13|.|.|TRBV27|TRBJ2-2
TGTGCCATCCGAGACTTGAACACCGGGGAGCTGTTTTTT
CAIRDLNTGELFF
>14|.|.|TRBV28|TRBJ1-5
TGTGCCAGCAGTTTATGGAGGGAGGGCCAGCCCCAGCATTTT
CASSLWREGQPQHF
>14|.|TRBD1|TRBV30|TRBJ1-5
TGTGCCTGGAGTGCTCTGGACAGGGATAAGCCCCAGCATTTT
CAWSALDRDKPQHF